This record covers a single T cell receptor beta chain. What it recognizes is unknown. This specimen comes from a study of CD8 T cells in ankylosing spondylitis. In making TCR beta libraries, quantitative 5'-RACE with molecular barcodes was used. TCRdb passed the 5' RACE reads through MiXCR, listing each CDR3 protein once. The data contain 250,000 to 350,000 distinct CDR3 sequences, around 20% of them singletons. Points from the study as a whole: Characteristic, it appeared, of ankylosing spondylitis blood was a TCR beta motif of fewer than 10 highly homologous variants. Significant enrichment of disease-linked clones was reportedly seen in matched ankylosing spondylitis synovial fluid. Relatively rare in peripheral blood, disease-linked clones were also CD8+.

Trimming removed 0 bases at V and 4 bases at J, with 7 bases between. CDR1 is MGHRA and CDR2 is YSYEKL in the germline V gene. The CDR3 has 14 amino acids. The chain has TRBV4-1 and TRBJ2-1; D unresolved. The clonotype was recovered from a male donor with ankylosing spondylitis or in good health (not recorded which). The sequenced sample was blood, either unsorted or a sorted T cell fraction (not recorded which). The DNA of the CDR3 is TGCGCCAGCAGCCAAGATTGGATTTACAATGAGCAGTTCTTC. It codes for CASSQDWIYNEQFF.